The rows below give T cell receptor beta chains drawn from one sample of a study of T cell changes during pregnancy in multiple sclerosis. Sequencing was performed with immunoSEQ multiplex PCR; in TCRdb, only in-frame clones are kept and a portion is missing. Counted here are about 110,000 clones, roughly 90% occurring once; the ten biggest clones make up less than 0.85%. This specimen was peripheral blood, taken in the third trimester of pregnancy. The receptors were sampled from a female donor in good health, enrolled as a control in a pregnancy study. CDR3s include the opening cysteine and the closing phenylalanine or tryptophan. The D gene is left open where the match is weak. Clone sizes are given selectively: once, few, many, or a class where the clone is expanded.

TRBJ1-1 | TRBV6-5 | few | NA | CASRSTGRAFF | TGTGCCAGCAGGTCTACAGGGAGAGCTTTCTTT
TRBJ2-1 | TRBV4-1 | NA | TRBD2 | CASSLLAGDSYNEQFF | TGCGCCAGCAGCCTTCTAGCGGGGGATTCCTACAATGAGCAGTTCTTC
TRBJ2-7 | TRBV30 | NA | TRBD1 | CAWKRQGFYEQYF | TGTGCCTGGAAGAGACAGGGTTTCTACGAGCAGTACTTC
TRBJ1-1 | TRBV5-6 | NA | TRBD1 | CASSSSGTGGMVEAFF | TGTGCCAGCAGCTCCTCCGGGACAGGGGGTATGGTTGAAGCTTTCTTT
TRBJ1-5 | TRBV7-2 | NA | NA | CASSSTGLQQPQHF | TGTGCCAGCAGCTCAACAGGGCTACAGCAGCCCCAGCATTTT
TRBJ2-3 | TRBV5-5 | few | NA | CASSPWGGRVTQYF | TGTGCCAGCAGCCCTTGGGGGGGGCGAGTTACGCAGTATTTT
TRBJ2-7 | TRBV14 | NA | TRBD1 | CASRAPGQGGEQYF | TGTGCCAGCAGAGCCCCGGGACAGGGAGGCGAGCAGTACTTC
TRBJ1-4 | TRBV2 | NA | NA | CASRDPGMATNEKLFF | TGTGCCAGCAGGGACCCAGGGATGGCGACTAATGAAAAACTGTTTTTT
TRBJ1-6 | TRBV19 | NA | TRBD1 | CASKGQIYNSPLHF | TGTGCCAGTAAGGGACAGATCTATAATTCACCCCTCCACTTT
TRBJ1-5 | TRBV7-2 | once | NA | CASSPSGLGQPQHF | TGTGCCAGCAGCCCGTCAGGTTTGGGTCAGCCCCAGCATTTT
TRBJ2-7 | TRBV5-1 | NA | NA | CASSLRPGEQYF | TGCGCCAGCAGCTTGCGACCGGGGGAGCAGTACTTC
TRBJ1-2 | TRBV15 | once | TRBD1 | CATSRGTGYGYTF | TGTGCCACCAGCAGAGGGACAGGCTATGGCTACACCTTC
TRBJ2-3 | TRBV7-8 | NA | NA | CASSPFSLRGADTQYF | TGTGCCAGCAGCCCCTTTAGCCTGCGGGGTGCAGATACGCAGTATTTT